The source of this T cell receptor beta chain is a study of cytomegalovirus exposure and HLA in healthy donors. The PCR used 60 Vbeta and 13 Jbeta primers. Method: immunoSEQ multiplex PCR; TCRdb's copy keeps in-frame clones and lacks some. Of about 190,000 clones in the sample, just under 75% were seen once. The CDR3 sequence is 15 residues long. V was pared by 3 bases and J by 1 base, with 9 bases between. Germline assignment: CDR1 LNHDA and CDR2 SQIVND (reference sequence). This sequence originates from a man aged 25 to 45 in good health and CMV-seropositive. The source material was PBMCs. The chain couples TRBV19 to TRBJ2-2; TRBD1 is a possible D gene (5 bases). The chain's CDR3 is CASSMRQLNTGELFF. The CDR3 coding sequence is TGTGCCAGTAGTATGCGACAGCTGAACACCGGGGAGCTGTTTTTT.